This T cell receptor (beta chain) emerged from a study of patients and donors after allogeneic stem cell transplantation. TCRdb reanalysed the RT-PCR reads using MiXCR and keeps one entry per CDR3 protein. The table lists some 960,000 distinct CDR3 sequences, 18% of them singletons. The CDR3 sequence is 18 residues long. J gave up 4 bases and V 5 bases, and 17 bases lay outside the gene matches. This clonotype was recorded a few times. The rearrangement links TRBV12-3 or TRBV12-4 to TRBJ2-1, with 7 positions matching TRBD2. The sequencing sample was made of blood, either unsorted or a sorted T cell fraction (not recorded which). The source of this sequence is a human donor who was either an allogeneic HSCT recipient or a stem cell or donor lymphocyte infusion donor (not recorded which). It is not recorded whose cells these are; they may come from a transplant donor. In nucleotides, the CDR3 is TGTGCCAGCAGTCTCCGACGTTTTGGGCGGGAGAGGTACAATGAGCAGTTCTTC. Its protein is CASSLRRFGRERYNEQFF.